This T cell receptor (beta chain) stems from a study of blood T cell repertoires in COVID-19. About the research overall: Material from acute and convalescent COVID-19 was sourced from the United States, Italy and Spain. PBMCs, B-cell-depleted T cells, or T cells were the source of the cDNA or gDNA that made up the material.

V lost 5 bases and J lost 4, with 13 bases in between. The CDR3 runs 14 residues. Germline V CDR1 and CDR2: SNHLY, FYNNEI. In the original workflow: Reference gene primer amplification gave nucleated cell count estimates. Sequencing used immunoSEQ multiplex PCR; TCRdb keeps in-frame clones, though not all of them. V and J calls plus clone size are reproduced from that table; the DNA served to infer D and trimming. Here the sample spans fewer than 250,000 clones, 80% to 85% being singletons. The receptor's source is a man between 25 and 39 years old with active or convalescent COVID-19. The genes are TRBV2 and TRBJ2-3; D ambiguous. The sample consisted of peripheral blood. In DNA form, the CDR3 reads TGTGCCAGCAGTCCCCGACTGCTATCAGATACGCAGTATTTT. It yields the protein CASSPRLLSDTQYF. The variable domain in full, completed from reference TRBV2 and TRBJ2-3, reads EPEVTQTPSHQVTQMGQEVILRCVPISNHLYFYWYRQILGQKVEFLVSFYNNEISEKSEIFDDQFSVERPDGSNFTLKIRSTKLEDSAMYFCASSPRLLSDTQYFGPGTRLTVL.